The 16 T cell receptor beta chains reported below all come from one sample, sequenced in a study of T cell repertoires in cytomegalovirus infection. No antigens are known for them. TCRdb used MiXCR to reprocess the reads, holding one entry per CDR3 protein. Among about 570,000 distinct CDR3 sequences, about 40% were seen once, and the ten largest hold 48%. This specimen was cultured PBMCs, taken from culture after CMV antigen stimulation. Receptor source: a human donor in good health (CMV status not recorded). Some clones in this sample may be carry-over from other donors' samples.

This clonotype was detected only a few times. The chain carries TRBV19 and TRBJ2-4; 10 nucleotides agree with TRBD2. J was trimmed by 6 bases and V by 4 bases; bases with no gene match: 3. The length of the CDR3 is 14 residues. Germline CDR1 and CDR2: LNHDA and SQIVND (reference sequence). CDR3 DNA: TGTGCCAGTAGTAGCAGCGGGAGGGGAAACATTCAGTACTTC. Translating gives CASSSSGRGNIQYF.

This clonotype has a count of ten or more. CDR3 sequence: CASSPWDSQTGELFF. CDR3 bases: TGTGCCAGCAGCCCATGGGACAGCCAAACCGGGGAGCTGTTTTTT. The rearrangement uses TRBV7-2 and TRBJ2-2; TRBD1 agrees at 7 bases. CDR1 and CDR2 (germline): SGHTA, FQGNSA. V gave up 5 bases and J gave up 5 bases; unmatched junction bases: 8. This CDR3 contains 15 residues.

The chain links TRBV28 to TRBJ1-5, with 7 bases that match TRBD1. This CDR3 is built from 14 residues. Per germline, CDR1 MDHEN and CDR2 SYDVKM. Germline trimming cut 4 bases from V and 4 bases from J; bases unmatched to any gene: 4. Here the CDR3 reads CASSYDRANQPQHF. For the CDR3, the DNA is TGTGCCAGCAGTTACGACAGGGCTAATCAGCCCCAGCATTTT.

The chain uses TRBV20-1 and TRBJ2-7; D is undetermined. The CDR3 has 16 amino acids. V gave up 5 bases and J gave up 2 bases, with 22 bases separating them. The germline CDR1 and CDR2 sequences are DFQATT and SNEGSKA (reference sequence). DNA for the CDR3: TGCAGTGCTCCCCCTCCCGCGGCAGGTAACCCCTACGAGCAGTACTTC. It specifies CSAPPPAAGNPYEQYF.

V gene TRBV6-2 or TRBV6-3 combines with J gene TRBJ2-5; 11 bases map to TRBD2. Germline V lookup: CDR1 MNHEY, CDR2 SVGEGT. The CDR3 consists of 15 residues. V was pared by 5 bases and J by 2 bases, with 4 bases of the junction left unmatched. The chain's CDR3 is CASSGPSGRQETQYF. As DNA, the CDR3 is TGTGCCAGCAGTGGGCCTAGCGGGAGGCAAGAGACCCAGTACTTC.

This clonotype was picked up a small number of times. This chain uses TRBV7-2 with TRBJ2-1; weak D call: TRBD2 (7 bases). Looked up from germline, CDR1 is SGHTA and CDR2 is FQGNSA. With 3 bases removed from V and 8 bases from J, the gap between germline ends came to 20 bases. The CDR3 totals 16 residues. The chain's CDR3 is CASSFRPGGQVYEQFF. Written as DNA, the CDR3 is TGTGCCAGCAGCTTTAGACCCGGGGGGCAGGTCTATGAGCAGTTCTTC. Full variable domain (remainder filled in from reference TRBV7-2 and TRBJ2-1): GAGVSQSPSNKVTEKGKDVELRCDPISGHTALYWYRQSLGQGLEFLIYFQGNSAPDKSGLPSDRFSAERTGGSVSTLTIQRTQQEDSAVYLCASSFRPGGQVYEQFFGPGTRLTVL.

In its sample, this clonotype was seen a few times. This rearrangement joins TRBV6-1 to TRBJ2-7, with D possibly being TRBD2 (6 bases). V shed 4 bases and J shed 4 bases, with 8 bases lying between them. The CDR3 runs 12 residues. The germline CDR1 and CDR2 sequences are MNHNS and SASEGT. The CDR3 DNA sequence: TGTGCCAGCAGTGGGGCGGGATACGAGCAGTACTTC. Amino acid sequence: CASSGAGYEQYF.

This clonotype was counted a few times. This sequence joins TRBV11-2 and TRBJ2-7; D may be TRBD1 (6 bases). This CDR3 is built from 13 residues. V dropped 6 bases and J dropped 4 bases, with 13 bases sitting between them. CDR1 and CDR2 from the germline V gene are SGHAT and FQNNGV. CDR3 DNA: TGTGCCAGCAGAAGATCCAGGGGTTACGAGCAGTACTTC. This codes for CASRRSRGYEQYF.

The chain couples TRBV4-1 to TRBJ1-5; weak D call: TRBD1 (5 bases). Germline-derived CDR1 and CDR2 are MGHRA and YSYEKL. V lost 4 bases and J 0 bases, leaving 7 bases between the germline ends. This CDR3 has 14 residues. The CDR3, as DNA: TGCGCCAGCAGCCGGACAAATAGCAATCAGCCCCAGCATTTT. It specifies CASSRTNSNQPQHF.

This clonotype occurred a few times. CDR3 amino acids: CASSFGGFGKLFF. In DNA, the CDR3 is TGTGCCAGCAGTTTTGGAGGGTTTGGAAAACTGTTTTTT. The V call is TRBV12-3 or TRBV12-4, the J call TRBJ1-4; unclear D gene. The length of the CDR3 is 13 residues. Trimming took off 3 bases at V and 10 bases at J, with 12 bases between the two ends.

The CDR3 here is CASSFGGVGTGELFF. CDR3 coding DNA: TGTGCCAGCAGCTTTGGGGGGGTGGGCACCGGGGAGCTGTTTTTT. The chain uses TRBV11-2 and TRBJ2-2; 7 bases fit TRBD2. Per germline, CDR1 SGHAT and CDR2 FQNNGV. Trimming cost V 3 bases and J 4 bases; bases outside gene matches: 5. The CDR3 covers 15 residues. Full variable domain (rest looked up from reference TRBV11-2 and TRBJ2-2): EAGVAQSPRYKIIEKRQSVAFWCNPISGHATLYWYQQILGQGPKLLIQFQNNGVVDDSQLPKDRFSAERLKGVDSTLKIQPAKLEDSAVYLCASSFGGVGTGELFFGEGSRLTVL.

CDR3 region: CASSQVGLVFDEQFF. The CDR3 DNA reads TGCGCCAGCAGCCAAGTCGGACTAGTCTTCGATGAGCAGTTCTTC. V and J are TRBV4-3 and TRBJ2-1, with 7 nucleotides matching TRBD2. This CDR3 contains 15 residues. CDR1 and CDR2 (germline): LGHNA, YSLEER. Trimming at V came to 1 base and at J to 8 bases, leaving 8 bases not matched to a gene.

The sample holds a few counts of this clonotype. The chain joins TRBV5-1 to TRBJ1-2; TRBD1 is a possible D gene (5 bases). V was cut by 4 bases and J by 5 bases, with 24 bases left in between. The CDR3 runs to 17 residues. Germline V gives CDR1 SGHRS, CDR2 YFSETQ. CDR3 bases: TGCGCCAGCAGCGCCGCCCCCGGGACCTCAGTGGAGTATGGCTACACCTTC. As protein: CASSAAPGTSVEYGYTF.

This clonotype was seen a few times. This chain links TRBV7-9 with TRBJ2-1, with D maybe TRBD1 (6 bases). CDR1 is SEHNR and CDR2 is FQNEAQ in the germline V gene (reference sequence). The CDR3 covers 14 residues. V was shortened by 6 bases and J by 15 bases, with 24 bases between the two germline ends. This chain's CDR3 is CASRGAGQPPDLFF. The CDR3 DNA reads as TGTGCCAGCAGGGGGGCCGGACAACCACCGGATCTGTTCTTC.

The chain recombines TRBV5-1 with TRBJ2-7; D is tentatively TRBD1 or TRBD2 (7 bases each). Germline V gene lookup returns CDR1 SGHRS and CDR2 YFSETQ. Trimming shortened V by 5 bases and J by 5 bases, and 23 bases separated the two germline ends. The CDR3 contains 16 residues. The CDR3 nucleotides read TGCGCCAGCAGTCTACTTGTCAGGGGGGGCAGCGACGAGCAGTACTTC. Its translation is CASSLLVRGGSDEQYF.

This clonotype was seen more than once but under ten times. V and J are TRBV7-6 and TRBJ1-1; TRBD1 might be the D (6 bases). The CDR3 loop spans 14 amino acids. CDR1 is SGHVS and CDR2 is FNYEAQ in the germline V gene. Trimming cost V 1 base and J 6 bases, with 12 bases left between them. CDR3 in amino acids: CASSLGQGLSEAFF. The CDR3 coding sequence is TGTGCCAGCAGCTTAGGGCAGGGGCTCTCTGAAGCTTTCTTT.